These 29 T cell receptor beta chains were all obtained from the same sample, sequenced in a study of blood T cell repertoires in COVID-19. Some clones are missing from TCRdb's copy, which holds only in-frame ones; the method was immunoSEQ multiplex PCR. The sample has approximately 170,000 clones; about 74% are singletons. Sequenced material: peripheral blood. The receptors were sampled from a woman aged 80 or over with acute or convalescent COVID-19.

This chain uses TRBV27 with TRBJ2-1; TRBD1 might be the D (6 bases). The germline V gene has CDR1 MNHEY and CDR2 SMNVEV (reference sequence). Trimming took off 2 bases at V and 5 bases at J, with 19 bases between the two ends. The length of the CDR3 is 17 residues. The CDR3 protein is CASSLGLGQGSNNEQFF. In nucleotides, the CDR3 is TGTGCCAGCAGTTTAGGGTTGGGGCAGGGGAGCAACAATGAGCAGTTCTTC.

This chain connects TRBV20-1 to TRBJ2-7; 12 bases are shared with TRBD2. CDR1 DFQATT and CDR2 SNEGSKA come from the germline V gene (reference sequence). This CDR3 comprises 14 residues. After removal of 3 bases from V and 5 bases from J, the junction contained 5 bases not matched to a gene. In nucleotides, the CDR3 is TGCAGTGCTAGTCTAGCGGGAGGGCTCCACGAGCAGTACTTC. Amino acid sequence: CSASLAGGLHEQYF.

The CDR3 here is CASSALVLATDTQYF. In DNA form, the CDR3 reads TGTGCCAGCTCAGCTCTGGTGCTAGCCACAGATACGCAGTATTTT. V usage is TRBV18 and J usage is TRBJ2-3; D may be TRBD2 (5 bases). CDR1 is KGHSH, CDR2 LQKENI, per germline. CDR3 length: 15 residues. V was trimmed by 5 bases and J by 2 bases, leaving 14 bases between them. The entire variable domain, with the rest obtained from reference TRBV18 and TRBJ2-3, is as follows: NAGVMQNPRHLVRRRGQEARLRCSPMKGHSHVYWYRQLPEEGLKFMVYLQKENIIDESGMPKERFSAEFPKEGPSILRIQQVVRGDSAAYFCASSALVLATDTQYFGPGTRLTVL.

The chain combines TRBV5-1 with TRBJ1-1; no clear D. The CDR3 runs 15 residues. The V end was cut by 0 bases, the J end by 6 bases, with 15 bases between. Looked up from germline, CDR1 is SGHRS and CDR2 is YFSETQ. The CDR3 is CASSLVVGGPPEAFF. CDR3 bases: TGCGCCAGCAGCTTGGTGGTGGGCGGGCCCCCTGAAGCTTTCTTT.

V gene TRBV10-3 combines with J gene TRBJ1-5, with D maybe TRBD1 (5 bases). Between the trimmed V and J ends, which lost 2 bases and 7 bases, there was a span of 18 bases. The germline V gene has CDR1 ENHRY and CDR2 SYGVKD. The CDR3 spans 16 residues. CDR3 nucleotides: TGTGCCATCAGTGAGGGTGCGGGGGGTCTGCAACAGCCCCAGCATTTT. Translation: CAISEGAGGLQQPQHF.

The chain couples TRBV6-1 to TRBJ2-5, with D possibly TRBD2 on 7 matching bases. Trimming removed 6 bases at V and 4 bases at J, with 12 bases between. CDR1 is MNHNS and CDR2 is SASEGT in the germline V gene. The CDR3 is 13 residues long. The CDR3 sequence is CASRRGAGETQYF. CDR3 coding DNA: TGTGCCAGCAGACGGGGGGCCGGAGAGACCCAGTACTTC.

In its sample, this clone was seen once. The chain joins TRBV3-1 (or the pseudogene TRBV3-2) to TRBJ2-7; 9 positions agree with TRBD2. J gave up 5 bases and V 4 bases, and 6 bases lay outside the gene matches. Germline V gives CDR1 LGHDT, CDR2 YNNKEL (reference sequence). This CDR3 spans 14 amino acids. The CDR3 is CASSLLAGKDEQYF. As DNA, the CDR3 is TGTGCCAGCAGCCTTCTAGCGGGAAAGGACGAGCAGTACTTC.

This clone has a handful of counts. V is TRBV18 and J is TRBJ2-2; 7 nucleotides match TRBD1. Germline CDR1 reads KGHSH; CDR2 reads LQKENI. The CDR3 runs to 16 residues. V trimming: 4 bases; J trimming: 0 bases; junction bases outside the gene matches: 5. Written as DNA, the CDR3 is TGTGCCAGCTCACGGGACGGGACAGCGAACACCGGGGAGCTGTTTTTT. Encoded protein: CASSRDGTANTGELFF.

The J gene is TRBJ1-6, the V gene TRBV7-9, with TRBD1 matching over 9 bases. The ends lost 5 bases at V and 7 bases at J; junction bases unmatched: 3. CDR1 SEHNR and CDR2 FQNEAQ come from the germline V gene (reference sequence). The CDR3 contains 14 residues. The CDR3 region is CASSQTGGNSPLHF. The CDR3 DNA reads TGTGCCAGCAGCCAGACAGGGGGGAATTCACCCCTCCACTTT.

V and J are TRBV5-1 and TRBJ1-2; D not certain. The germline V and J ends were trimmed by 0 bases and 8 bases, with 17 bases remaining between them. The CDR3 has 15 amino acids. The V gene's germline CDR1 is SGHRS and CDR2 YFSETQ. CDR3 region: CASSLGGVTHGGYTF. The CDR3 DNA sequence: TGCGCCAGCAGCTTGGGAGGTGTAACCCATGGGGGCTACACCTTC.

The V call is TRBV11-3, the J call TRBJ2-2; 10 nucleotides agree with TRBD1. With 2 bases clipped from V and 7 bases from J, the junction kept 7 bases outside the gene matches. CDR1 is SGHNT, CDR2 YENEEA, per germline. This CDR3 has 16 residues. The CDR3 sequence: CASSLRGTGEVGELFF. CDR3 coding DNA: TGTGCCAGCAGCTTACGGGGGACAGGGGAGGTCGGGGAGCTGTTTTTT.

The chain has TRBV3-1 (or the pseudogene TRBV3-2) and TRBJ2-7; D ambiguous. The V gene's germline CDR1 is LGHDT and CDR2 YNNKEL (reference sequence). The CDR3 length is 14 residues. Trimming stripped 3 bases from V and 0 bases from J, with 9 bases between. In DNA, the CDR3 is TGTGCCAGCAGCCATGAGCTAAGCTCCTACGAGCAGTACTTC. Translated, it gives CASSHELSSYEQYF.

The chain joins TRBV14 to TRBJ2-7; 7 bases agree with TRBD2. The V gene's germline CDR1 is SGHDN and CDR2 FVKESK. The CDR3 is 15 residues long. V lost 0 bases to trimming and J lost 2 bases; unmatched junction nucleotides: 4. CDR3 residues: CASSQEAGLTYEQYF. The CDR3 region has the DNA TGTGCCAGCAGCCAAGAGGCGGGACTAACCTACGAGCAGTACTTC.

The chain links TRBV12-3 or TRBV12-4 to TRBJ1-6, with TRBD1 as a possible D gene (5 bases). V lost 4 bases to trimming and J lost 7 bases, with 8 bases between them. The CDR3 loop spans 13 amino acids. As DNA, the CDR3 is TGTGCCAGCAGTTACGACAGCAATTCACCCCTCCACTTT. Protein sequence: CASSYDSNSPLHF.

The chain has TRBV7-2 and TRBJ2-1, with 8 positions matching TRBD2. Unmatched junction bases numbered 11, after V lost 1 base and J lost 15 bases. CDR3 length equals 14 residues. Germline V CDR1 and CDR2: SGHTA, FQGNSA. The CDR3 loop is CASSLGGPRGRWFF. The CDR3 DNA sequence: TGTGCCAGCAGCTTAGGGGGTCCCCGCGGGAGGTGGTTCTTC.

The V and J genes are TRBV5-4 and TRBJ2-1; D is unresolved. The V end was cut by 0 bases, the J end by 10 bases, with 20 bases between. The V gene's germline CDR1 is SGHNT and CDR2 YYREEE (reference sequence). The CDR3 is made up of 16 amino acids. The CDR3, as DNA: TGTGCCAGCAGCTTGGTTATTTTCGCTAGTCTTGAGGAGCAGTTCTTC. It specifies CASSLVIFASLEEQFF. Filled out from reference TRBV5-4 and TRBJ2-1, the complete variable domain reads ETGVTQSPTHLIKTRGQQVTLRCSSQSGHNTVSWYQQALGQGPQFIFQYYREEENGRGNFPPRFSGLQFPNYSSELNVNALELDDSALYLCASSLVIFASLEEQFFGPGTRLTVL.

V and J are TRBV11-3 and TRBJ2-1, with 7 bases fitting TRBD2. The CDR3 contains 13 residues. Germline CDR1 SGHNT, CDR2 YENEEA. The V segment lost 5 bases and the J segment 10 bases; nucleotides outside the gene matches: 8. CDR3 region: CASSPWEGREQFF. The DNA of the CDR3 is TGTGCCAGCAGCCCTTGGGAGGGCCGAGAGCAGTTCTTC. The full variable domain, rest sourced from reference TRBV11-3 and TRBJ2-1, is EAGVVQSPRYKIIEKKQPVAFWCNPISGHNTLYWYLQNLGQGPELLIRYENEEAVDDSQLPKDRFSAERLKGVDSTLKIQPAELGDSAVYLCASSPWEGREQFFGPGTRLTVL.

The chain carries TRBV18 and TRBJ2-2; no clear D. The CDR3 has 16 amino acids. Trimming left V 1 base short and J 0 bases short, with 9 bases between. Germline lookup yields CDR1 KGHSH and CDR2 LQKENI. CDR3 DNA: TGTGCCAGCTCACCACTAAACGGAGCGAACACCGGGGAGCTGTTTTTT. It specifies CASSPLNGANTGELFF.

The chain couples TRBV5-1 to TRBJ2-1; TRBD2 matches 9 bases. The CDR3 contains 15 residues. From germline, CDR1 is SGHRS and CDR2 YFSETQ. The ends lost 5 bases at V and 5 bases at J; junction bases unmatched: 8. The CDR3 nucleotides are TGCGCCAGCAGTCTACTAGCGGGTGTGGACAATGAGCAGTTCTTC. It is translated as CASSLLAGVDNEQFF.

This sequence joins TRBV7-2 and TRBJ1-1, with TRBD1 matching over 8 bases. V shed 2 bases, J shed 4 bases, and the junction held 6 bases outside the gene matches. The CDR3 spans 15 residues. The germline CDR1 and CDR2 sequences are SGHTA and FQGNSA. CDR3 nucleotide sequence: TGTGCCAGCAGCTTACTAAGAACAGGGGGCACTGAAGCTTTCTTT. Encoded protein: CASSLLRTGGTEAFF.

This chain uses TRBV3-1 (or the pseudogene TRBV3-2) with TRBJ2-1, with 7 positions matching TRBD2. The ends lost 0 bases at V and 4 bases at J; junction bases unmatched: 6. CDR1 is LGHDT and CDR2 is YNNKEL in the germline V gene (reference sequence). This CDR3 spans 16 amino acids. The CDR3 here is CASSQDSGLPYNEQFF. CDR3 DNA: TGTGCCAGCAGCCAAGACTCGGGACTACCTTACAATGAGCAGTTCTTC.

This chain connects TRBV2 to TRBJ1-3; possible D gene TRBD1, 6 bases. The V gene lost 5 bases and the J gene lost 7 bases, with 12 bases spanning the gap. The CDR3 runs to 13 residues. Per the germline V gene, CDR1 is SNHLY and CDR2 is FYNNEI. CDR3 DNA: TGTGCCAGCAGTCAGCGGGGGCCTAACACCATATATTTT. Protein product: CASSQRGPNTIYF.

The DNA of the CDR3 is TGTGCCAGCAGTTTGTCGAGATACGGGGAGCAGTACTTC. Its translation is CASSLSRYGEQYF. The gene calls are TRBV27 and TRBJ2-7; D is uncertain. Per germline, CDR1 MNHEY and CDR2 SMNVEV (reference sequence). The V end lost 3 bases, the J end lost 7 bases, and 13 bases lay between the germline ends. CDR3 length: 13 amino acids.

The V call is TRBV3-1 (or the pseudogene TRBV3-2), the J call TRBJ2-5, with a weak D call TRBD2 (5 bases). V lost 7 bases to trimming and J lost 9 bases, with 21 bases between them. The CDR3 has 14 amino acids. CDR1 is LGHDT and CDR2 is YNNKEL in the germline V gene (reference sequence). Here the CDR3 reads CASNTEVGESPQYF. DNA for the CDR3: TGTGCCAGCAACACGGAGGTGGGCGAAAGCCCCCAGTACTTC.

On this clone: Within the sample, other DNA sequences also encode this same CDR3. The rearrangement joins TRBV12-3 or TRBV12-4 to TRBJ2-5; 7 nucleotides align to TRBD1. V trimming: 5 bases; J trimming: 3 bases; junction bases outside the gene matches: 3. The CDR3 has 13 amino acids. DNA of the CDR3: TGTGCCAGCAGTCCTGACAGGGAAGAGACCCAGTACTTC. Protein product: CASSPDREETQYF.

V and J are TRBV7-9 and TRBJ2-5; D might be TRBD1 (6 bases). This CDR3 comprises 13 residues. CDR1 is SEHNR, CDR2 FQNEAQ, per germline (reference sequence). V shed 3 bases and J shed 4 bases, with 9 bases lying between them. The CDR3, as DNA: TGTGCCAGCAGCTTCGGCAGGGGAGAGACCCAGTACTTC. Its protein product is CASSFGRGETQYF.

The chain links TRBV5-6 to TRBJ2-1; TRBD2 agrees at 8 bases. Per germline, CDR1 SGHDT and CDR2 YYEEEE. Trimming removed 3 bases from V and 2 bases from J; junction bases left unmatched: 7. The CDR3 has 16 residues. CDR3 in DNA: TGTGCCAGCAGCTCCCCTTATAGCGGGGCCTACAATGAGCAGTTCTTC. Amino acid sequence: CASSSPYSGAYNEQFF. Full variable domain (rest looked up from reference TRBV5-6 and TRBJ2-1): DAGVTQSPTHLIKTRGQQVTLRCSPKSGHDTVSWYQQALGQGPQFIFQYYEEEERQRGNFPDRFSGHQFPNYSSELNVNALLLGDSALYLCASSSPYSGAYNEQFFGPGTRLTVL.

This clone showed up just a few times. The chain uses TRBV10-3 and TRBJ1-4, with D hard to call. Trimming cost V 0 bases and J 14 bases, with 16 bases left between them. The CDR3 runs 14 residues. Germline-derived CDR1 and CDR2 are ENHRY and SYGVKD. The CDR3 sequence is CAISESRESVGLFF. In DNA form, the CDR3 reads TGTGCCATCAGTGAGTCTCGGGAAAGTGTTGGGCTGTTTTTT.

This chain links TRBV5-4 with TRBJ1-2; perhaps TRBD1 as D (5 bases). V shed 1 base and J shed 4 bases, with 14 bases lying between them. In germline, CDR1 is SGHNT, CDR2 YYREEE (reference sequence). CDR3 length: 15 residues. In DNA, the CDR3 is TGTGCCAGCAGCTTGATGCAGGGAGGCACCTATGGCTACACCTTC. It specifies CASSLMQGGTYGYTF.